Following are 28 T cell receptor beta chains from one sample sequenced in a study of shared clonotypes between healthy human individuals. Assay: immunoSEQ multiplex PCR; the TCRdb copy retains only in-frame clones and omits some. The repertoire includes about 2.3 million clones, about 92% of them detected once, and about 0.41% sits in the top ten. Sequences were obtained from naive CD4+ T cells from PBMCs. Described subset: CD45RA+ positively selected. The receptor set was obtained from a man aged 18-30 years in good health. Some clones in this sample may be carry-over from other donors' samples.

The chain has TRBV28 and TRBJ1-1; D remains ambiguous. The CDR3 totals 14 residues. Trimming shortened V by 2 bases and J by 11 bases, and 18 bases separated the two germline ends. Germline V CDR1 and CDR2: MDHEN, SYDVKM. The CDR3 region has the DNA TGTGCCAGCAGTTTAAGTCAGAATCGGGTTATGGCTTTCTTT. It encodes CASSLSQNRVMAFF.

The chain is built from TRBV5-1 and TRBJ1-1; no clear D gene. Per the germline V gene, CDR1 is SGHRS and CDR2 is YFSETQ. The CDR3 is made up of 14 amino acids. Trimming removed 0 bases at V and 5 bases at J, with 11 bases between. The CDR3 nucleotides are TGCGCCAGCAGCTTGGGGACGGAGTGGACTGAAGCTTTCTTT. Protein product: CASSLGTEWTEAFF.

CDR3 sequence: CASSYRGRGFEQFF. The DNA of the CDR3 is TGTGCCAGCAGTTACCGAGGGAGGGGTTTTGAGCAGTTCTTC. The genes are TRBV6-5 and TRBJ2-1, with 7 bases matching TRBD2. This CDR3 comprises 14 residues. J gave up 9 bases and V 2 bases, and 7 bases lay outside the gene matches. In germline, CDR1 is MNHEY, CDR2 SVGAGI.

The J gene is TRBJ2-3, the V gene TRBV7-2, with a possible D match to TRBD2 (6 bases). Germline V gene data show CDR1 as SGHTA and CDR2 as FQGNSA. The CDR3 is 15 amino acids. Deletions cut 7 bases from V and 0 bases from J, with 14 bases between. In nucleotides, the CDR3 is TGTGCCAGCACCCTGGGAGGCGGTAGCACAGATACGCAGTATTTT. Its translation: CASTLGGGSTDTQYF.

In DNA, the CDR3 is TGTGCCAGCGTTCGAACTAGGGGGAGGGCCCAAGATACGCAGTATTTT. Protein: CASVRTRGRAQDTQYF. The rearrangement uses TRBV11-2 and TRBJ2-3; tentative D call: TRBD2 (7 bases). Trimming stripped 8 bases from V and 5 bases from J, with 23 bases between. The CDR3 length is 16 residues. CDR1 is SGHAT, CDR2 FQNNGV, per germline.

The chain links TRBV15 to TRBJ2-1; 7 positions agree with TRBD2. Germline values: CDR1 LNHNV, CDR2 YYDKDF (reference sequence). The ends lost 4 bases at V and 7 bases at J; junction bases unmatched: 10. The CDR3 sequence is 15 residues long. The CDR3 DNA follows: TGTGCCACCAGCACCGAGTCTAGCGGACTAAATGAGCAGTTCTTC. This gives the protein CATSTESSGLNEQFF. Full variable domain (rest looked up from reference TRBV15 and TRBJ2-1): DAMVIQNPRYQVTQFGKPVTLSCSQTLNHNVMYWYQQKSSQAPKLLFHYYDKDFNNEADTPDNFQSRRPNTSFCFLDIRSPGLGDTAMYLCATSTESSGLNEQFFGPGTRLTVL.

The chain recombines TRBV28 with TRBJ1-2; 9 bases line up with TRBD1. Germline CDR1 is MDHEN and CDR2 is SYDVKM. The CDR3 runs 14 residues. The V segment lost 5 bases and the J segment 6 bases; nucleotides outside the gene matches: 7. CDR3 in amino acids: CASSPRTGENGYTF. CDR3 nucleotides: TGTGCCAGCAGTCCTCGGACAGGGGAGAATGGCTACACCTTC.

The V call is TRBV30, the J call TRBJ1-1; a possible D gene is TRBD1 (5 bases). There are 13 residues in the CDR3. The germline CDR1 and CDR2 sequences are GTSNPN and SVGIG (reference sequence). Trimming took 3 bases from V and 4 from J, leaving 12 bases between them. The CDR3 DNA is TGTGCCTGGAGGGGAGGACAAGGCACTGAAGCTTTCTTT. It translates to CAWRGGQGTEAFF. Full variable domain (missing parts from reference TRBV30 and TRBJ1-1): SQTIHQWPATLVQPVGSPLSLECTVEGTSNPNLYWYRQAAGRGLQLLFYSVGIGQISSEVPQNLSASRPQDRQFILSSKKLLLSDSGFYLCAWRGGQGTEAFFGQGTRLTVV.

This rearrangement joins TRBV9 to TRBJ2-3; perhaps TRBD1 as D (5 bases). The germline V gene encodes CDR1 SGDLS and CDR2 YYNGEE. V was clipped by 0 bases and J by 6 bases, with 11 bases between them. This CDR3 contains 14 residues. The CDR3 loop is CASSVGGAADTQYF. CDR3 bases: TGTGCCAGCAGCGTAGGTGGGGCGGCGGATACGCAGTATTTT.

This rearrangement joins TRBV7-9 to TRBJ1-1; no clear D gene. Germline CDR1 reads SEHNR; CDR2 reads FQNEAQ (reference sequence). There are 14 residues in the CDR3. Trimming took 4 bases from V and 8 from J, leaving 17 bases between them. CDR3: CASSSYNVQKEAFF. The DNA for the CDR3 is TGTGCCAGCAGCTCCTATAATGTACAGAAAGAAGCTTTCTTT. Based on the CDR3 plus reference TRBV7-9 and TRBJ1-1, the full variable domain is DTGVSQNPRHKITKRGQNVTFRCDPISEHNRLYWYRQTLGQGPEFLTYFQNEAQLEKSRLLSDRFSAERPKGSFSTLEIQRTEQGDSAMYLCASSSYNVQKEAFFGQGTRLTVV.

On this clone itself: Other DNA sequences of this sample code for an identical CDR3. V gene TRBV5-1 combines with J gene TRBJ1-2, with unresolved D. Trimming removed 2 bases at V and 5 bases at J, with 10 bases between. The CDR3 sequence is 13 residues long. The germline V gene encodes CDR1 SGHRS and CDR2 YFSETQ. The CDR3 here is CASSFRTDYGYTF. In DNA, the CDR3 is TGCGCCAGCAGCTTTCGGACGGATTATGGCTACACCTTC.

V usage is TRBV7-3 and J usage is TRBJ2-1; D not resolved. CDR1 and CDR2 from the germline V gene are SGHTA and FQGTGA. The CDR3 extends over 15 amino acids. V lost 0 bases to trimming and J lost 5 bases, with 11 bases between them. The CDR3 DNA sequence: TGTGCCAGCAGCTTAACGGGTCTAGGGAACAATGAGCAGTTCTTC. Translating it yields CASSLTGLGNNEQFF.

The chain employs TRBV11-2 and TRBJ2-3; the match to TRBD2 covers 15 bases. This CDR3 contains 14 residues. Germline V gene sequence: CDR1 SGHAT, CDR2 FQNNGV. The J segment lost 11 bases and the V segment lost 1 base, leaving 1 base of the junction unmatched. The DNA of the CDR3 is TGTGCCAGCAGCTTAGCGGGACTAGCGGGAGGGCAGTATTTT. The encoded protein is CASSLAGLAGGQYF.

The chain joins TRBV29-1 to TRBJ1-1; a possible D gene is TRBD1 (6 bases). CDR3 size: 11 residues. Looked up from germline, CDR1 is SQVTM and CDR2 is ANQGSEA. The V and J ends lost 7 bases and 6 bases respectively, with 12 bases between them. In nucleotides, the CDR3 is TGCAGCGCTGGACAGACTCCTGAAGCTTTCTTT. Translation gives CSAGQTPEAFF.

The chain links TRBV25-1 to TRBJ1-1; 7 bases fit TRBD1. The CDR3 contains 16 residues. Per germline, CDR1 MGHDK and CDR2 SYGVNS. J was trimmed by 1 base and V by 7 bases; bases with no gene match: 12. As DNA, the CDR3 is TGTGCCAGCACGGCGACCTCGACAGGGAAGAACACTGAAGCTTTCTTT. Amino acid sequence: CASTATSTGKNTEAFF.

This chain uses TRBV5-1 with TRBJ1-4; D not certain. This CDR3 is built from 16 residues. Per the germline V gene, CDR1 is SGHRS and CDR2 is YFSETQ. Trimming removed 0 bases at V and 6 bases at J, with 15 bases between. Written as DNA, the CDR3 is TGCGCCAGCAGCTTGGCATTGGCGGAGGGTTATGAAAAACTGTTTTTT. Encoded protein: CASSLALAEGYEKLFF.

The J gene is TRBJ1-5, the V gene TRBV6-1; maybe TRBD1 (6 bases). Deletions cut 4 bases from V and 4 bases from J, with 20 bases between. CDR3 length equals 17 residues. Germline CDR1 and CDR2: MNHNS and SASEGT. The CDR3 region is CASSVGAWGEANQPQHF. The CDR3 DNA is TGTGCCAGCAGTGTGGGGGCGTGGGGCGAAGCGAATCAGCCCCAGCATTTT.

The gene calls are TRBV19 and TRBJ2-7; 10 bases fit TRBD1. Germline V gene sequence: CDR1 LNHDA, CDR2 SQIVND (reference sequence). The CDR3 sequence is 14 residues long. V dropped 7 bases and J dropped 4; count of bases not matched to a gene: 7. CDR3 bases: TGTGCCAGTACTTCCGGACAGGGGGGATACGAGCAGTACTTC. This encodes CASTSGQGGYEQYF.

The gene calls are TRBV30 and TRBJ1-4; tentative D call: TRBD1 (6 bases). The CDR3 loop spans 15 amino acids. Trimming left V 0 bases short and J 8 bases short, with 16 bases between. The germline CDR1 and CDR2 sequences are GTSNPN and SVGIG (reference sequence). CDR3 coding DNA: TGTGCCTGGAGTGTAGGGGGGACCCAAAGGGAAAAACTGTTTTTT. It codes for CAWSVGGTQREKLFF. The full variable domain, its missing parts supplied by reference TRBV30 and TRBJ1-4, is SQTIHQWPATLVQPVGSPLSLECTVEGTSNPNLYWYRQAAGRGLQLLFYSVGIGQISSEVPQNLSASRPQDRQFILSSKKLLLSDSGFYLCAWSVGGTQREKLFFGSGTQLSVL.

V gene TRBV7-3 combines with J gene TRBJ2-5, with D hard to call. Germline V gene data show CDR1 as SGHTA and CDR2 as FQGTGA. The CDR3 contains 13 residues. Trimming stripped 5 bases from V and 3 bases from J, with 10 bases between. The CDR3 region is CASSPPQEETQYF. The CDR3 DNA follows: TGTGCCAGCAGCCCGCCCCAGGAAGAGACCCAGTACTTC. The variable domain in full, with the rest retrieved from reference TRBV7-3 and TRBJ2-5, is GAGVSQTPSNKVTEKGKYVELRCDPISGHTALYWYRQSLGQGPEFLIYFQGTGAADDSGLPNDRFFAVRPEGSVSTLKIQRTERGDSAVYLCASSPPQEETQYFGPGTRLLVL.

The rearrangement joins TRBV7-2 to TRBJ2-7; 11 nucleotides agree with TRBD2. Germline-derived CDR1 and CDR2 are SGHTA and FQGNSA. With V trimmed by 3 bases and J by 6 bases, 4 bases remained unmatched. The CDR3 covers 14 residues. The CDR3 DNA is TGTGCCAGCAGCTTTAGCGGGAGGGCCCCCGAGCAGTACTTC. Its protein product is CASSFSGRAPEQYF.

A note on this clone: Other DNA sequences of this sample code for an identical CDR3. This chain joins TRBV28 and TRBJ2-5; D remains ambiguous. The V gene's germline CDR1 is MDHEN and CDR2 SYDVKM. The CDR3 has 12 amino acids. Trimming stripped 4 bases from V and 1 base from J, with 4 bases between. In DNA, the CDR3 is TGTGCCAGCAGTTGGGGCCAAGAGACCCAGTACTTC. This gives the protein CASSWGQETQYF.

The chain employs TRBV18 and TRBJ2-2, with D tentatively TRBD1 (5 bases). V was clipped by 4 bases and J by 1 base, with 13 bases between them. This CDR3 comprises 16 residues. CDR1 KGHSH and CDR2 LQKENI come from the germline V gene. DNA for the CDR3: TGTGCCAGCTCACTCGACAGCCCCCTGAACACCGGGGAGCTGTTTTTT. It is translated as CASSLDSPLNTGELFF.

The chain links TRBV15 to TRBJ2-1; 14 bases are shared with TRBD2. V was clipped by 5 bases and J by 11 bases; unmatched bases: 5. CDR1 and CDR2 (germline): LNHNV, YYDKDF (reference sequence). The CDR3 contains 14 residues. The CDR3 is CATSFRLAGGKQFF. The CDR3 DNA reads as TGTGCCACCAGCTTCCGACTAGCGGGAGGGAAGCAGTTCTTC.

This chain connects TRBV28 to TRBJ2-5, with D possibly matching TRBD1 (6 bases). Germline V lookup: CDR1 MDHEN, CDR2 SYDVKM. This CDR3 is built from 15 residues. V dropped 3 bases and J dropped 1 base, with 12 bases sitting between them. CDR3 residues: CASSLGVGGQETQYF. The CDR3, as DNA: TGTGCCAGCAGTTTGGGAGTAGGGGGCCAAGAGACCCAGTACTTC.

This CDR3 reads CAGKVLAESYNEQFF. The CDR3 DNA is TGTGCCGGCAAGGTGCTAGCGGAGTCCTACAATGAGCAGTTCTTC. The chain links TRBV21-1 to TRBJ2-1; the table's D call, TRBD2, has no DNA check behind it. TRBV21-1 is a pseudogene locus. The CDR3 runs to 15 residues.

In this sample, this clone turned up once. The chain recombines TRBV4-1 with TRBJ2-7; the D gene is possibly TRBD1 (6 bases). The CDR3 is 16 amino acids. Germline CDR1 and CDR2: MGHRA and YSYEKL. V lost 3 bases and J lost 0, with 15 bases in between. The CDR3 region is CASSHAGTLNSYEQYF. DNA of the CDR3: TGCGCCAGCAGCCACGCCGGGACATTGAACTCCTACGAGCAGTACTTC.

The chain has TRBV5-1 and TRBJ2-1; D not certain. V gave up 0 bases and J gave up 12 bases, with 13 bases separating them. This CDR3 contains 13 residues. CDR1 is SGHRS and CDR2 is YFSETQ in the germline V gene. The DNA for the CDR3 is TGCGCCAGCAGCTTGGATACCACTGGTGGGCAGTTCTTC. It translates to CASSLDTTGGQFF.